This T cell receptor (beta chain) was sequenced during a study of blood T cell repertoires in COVID-19. In the original analysis: Amplifying reference gene primers gave estimates of nucleated cell counts. Data came from immunoSEQ multiplex PCR; TCRdb stores just in-frame clones and leaves some out. V, J and clone size reflect that table, while D and trimming were determined from the DNA. The data show about 70,000 clones, around 87% seen once. Germline CDR1 LGHNA, CDR2 YNFKEQ. The CDR3 runs 17 residues. The V segment lost 0 bases and the J segment 7 bases; nucleotides outside the gene matches: 5. The sample was peripheral blood. V gene TRBV4-2 combines with J gene TRBJ2-1, with TRBD2 matching 14 bases. This TCR derives from a woman between 18 and 30 years old with acute or convalescent COVID-19. CDR3 sequence reads: CASSQEGTSGGQNEQFF. CDR3 DNA: TGTGCCAGCAGCCAAGAAGGGACTAGCGGGGGTCAAAATGAGCAGTTCTTC.